These 32 T cell receptor beta chains originate from one sample sequenced in a study of blood T cell repertoires in COVID-19. Libraries were prepared by immunoSEQ multiplex PCR; TCRdb keeps only in-frame clonotypes and omits some of them. The sample includes roughly 180,000 clones, around four fifths of them seen just once. The specimen was PBMCs or T cells enriched from blood (not recorded which). The receptors here all came from a woman aged 45-65 years who had recovered from COVID-19.

J is TRBJ2-2 and V is TRBV7-8; D may be TRBD2 (7 bases). V lost 8 bases, J lost 2 bases, and 15 bases lay in between. The CDR3 has 15 amino acids. Germline V gene sequence: CDR1 SGHVS, CDR2 FQNEAQ. CDR3 bases: TGTGCCAGCCGAGGGGCGGGGGCCAACACCGGGGAGCTGTTTTTT. It yields the protein CASRGAGANTGELFF.

V and J are TRBV11-2 and TRBJ1-2, with D unclear. The CDR3 totals 16 residues. Looked up from germline, CDR1 is SGHAT and CDR2 is FQNNGV. Deletions cut 0 bases from V and 1 base from J, with 12 bases between. The CDR3 DNA reads TGTGCCAGCAGCTTAGATAGCCGGCGGGGTAACTATGGCTACACCTTC. Translating it yields CASSLDSRRGNYGYTF.

This clone was seen once. The chain recombines TRBV18 with TRBJ2-7; 7 positions agree with TRBD1. V lost 5 bases and J lost 0; bases outside the gene matches: 4. The CDR3 has 14 residues. Germline V gene sequence: CDR1 KGHSH, CDR2 LQKENI. The CDR3 bases are TGTGCCAGCTCATCACGACAGGGCTCCTACGAGCAGTACGTC. The encoded protein is CASSSRQGSYEQYV.

The rearrangement joins TRBV14 to TRBJ1-6, with 7 nucleotides matching TRBD1. Trimming removed 3 bases from V and 0 bases from J; junction bases left unmatched: 2. Per germline, CDR1 SGHDN and CDR2 FVKESK. CDR3 length: 16 amino acids. The CDR3 sequence is CASSHRGSSYNSPLHF. CDR3 in DNA: TGTGCCAGCAGCCACAGGGGGAGCTCCTATAATTCACCCCTCCACTTT.

This clone was counted once. At the DNA level, this CDR3 is encoded by other sequences in the same sample as well. The chain joins TRBV30 to TRBJ1-5, with TRBD1 identical over 12 bases. Losses at the gene ends were 3 bases for V and 6 bases for J; bases not matched to a gene: 3. CDR3 length equals 14 residues. Germline V CDR1 and CDR2: GTSNPN, SVGIG (reference sequence). CDR3 sequence: CAWRGQGARQPQHF. For the CDR3, the DNA is TGTGCCTGGAGGGGACAGGGGGCGCGTCAGCCCCAGCATTTT.

This sequence joins TRBV9 and TRBJ1-4; possible D gene TRBD1, 6 bases. V shed 4 bases and J shed 6 bases, with 16 bases lying between them. The CDR3 is made up of 15 amino acids. In germline, CDR1 is SGDLS, CDR2 YYNGEE. The CDR3, as DNA: TGTGCCAGCAGCCCGATACAGGGATTCGATGAAAAACTGTTTTTT. The encoded protein is CASSPIQGFDEKLFF.

V usage is TRBV18 and J usage is TRBJ2-1; TRBD2 aligns across 11 bases. J lost 6 bases, V lost 3 bases, and 4 bases had no gene match. CDR1 KGHSH and CDR2 LQKENI come from the germline V gene. This CDR3 is built from 15 residues. The CDR3: CASSPGTSGFNEQFF. In nucleotides, the CDR3 is TGTGCCAGCTCACCCGGGACTAGCGGCTTCAATGAGCAGTTCTTC.

A word on this clone: Sequence at one end of the junction differs from germline and may be a read error. The chain uses TRBV29-1 and TRBJ2-5; 8 bases are shared with TRBD1. The CDR3 loop spans 11 amino acids. Germline V gives CDR1 SQVTM, CDR2 ANQGSEA. CDR3 in amino acids: CSVIQDRGPNF. DNA of the CDR3: TGCAGCGTTATCCAAGACAGGGGCCCGAACTTC.

The chain combines TRBV4-1 with TRBJ1-4; the D gene is possibly TRBD1 (5 bases). The V end lost 0 bases, the J end lost 8 bases, and 19 bases lay between the germline ends. Germline V gene sequence: CDR1 MGHRA, CDR2 YSYEKL. The CDR3 runs 17 residues. The CDR3 region is CASSQDPGGMTDEKLFF. The CDR3 region has the DNA TGCGCCAGCAGCCAAGACCCGGGGGGAATGACAGACGAAAAACTGTTTTTT.

This clone was picked up one time. The chain employs TRBV5-8 and TRBJ2-3; 12 bases match TRBD1. V lost 4 bases to trimming and J lost 2 bases; unmatched junction nucleotides: 8. Germline lookup yields CDR1 SGHTS and CDR2 YDEGEE. CDR3 length equals 17 residues. CDR3 sequence reads: CASSASGTGGPTDTQYF. In DNA form, the CDR3 reads TGTGCCAGCAGCGCCTCCGGGACAGGGGGCCCCACAGATACGCAGTATTTT. The whole variable domain, remainder taken from reference TRBV5-8 and TRBJ2-3, is EAGVTQSPTHLIKTRGQQATLRCSPISGHTSVYWYQQALGLGLQFLLWYDEGEERNRGNFPPRFSGRQFPNYSSELNVNALELEDSALYLCASSASGTGGPTDTQYFGPGTRLTVL.

The genes are TRBV2 and TRBJ2-3; D remains unclear. The ends were cut back, 5 bases at V and 6 bases at J, with 6 bases in the middle. Germline-derived CDR1 and CDR2 are SNHLY and FYNNEI. This CDR3 has 11 residues. The CDR3 loop is CASSLKDTQYF. Here the CDR3 DNA reads TGTGCCAGCAGTCTAAAGGATACGCAGTATTTT. The full variable domain, its missing parts supplied by reference TRBV2 and TRBJ2-3, is EPEVTQTPSHQVTQMGQEVILRCVPISNHLYFYWYRQILGQKVEFLVSFYNNEISEKSEIFDDQFSVERPDGSNFTLKIRSTKLEDSAMYFCASSLKDTQYFGPGTRLTVL.

The chain has TRBV5-6 and TRBJ2-7; D remains ambiguous. V lost 2 bases, J lost 3 bases, and 6 bases lay in between. The length of the CDR3 is 12 residues. CDR1 and CDR2 from the germline V gene are SGHDT and YYEEEE. CDR3 residues: CASSFSGYEQYV. In DNA form, the CDR3 reads TGTGCCAGCAGCTTTTCCGGCTACGAGCAGTACGTC.

Notes on this clone: The same CDR3 is also encoded by other DNA sequences in this sample. The V and J genes are TRBV5-1 and TRBJ1-2, with D tentatively TRBD1 (5 bases). The CDR3 covers 13 residues. The ends were cut back, 0 bases at V and 5 bases at J, with 8 bases in the middle. Germline V gene lookup returns CDR1 SGHRS and CDR2 YFSETQ. CDR3 nucleotide sequence: TGCGCCAGCAGCTTGGAACAGGCGTATGGCTACACCTTC. This encodes CASSLEQAYGYTF.

The chain has TRBV19 and TRBJ2-1; TRBD2 aligns across 7 bases. The CDR3 extends over 14 amino acids. After removal of 5 bases from V and 6 bases from J, the junction contained 7 bases not matched to a gene. Germline V CDR1 and CDR2: LNHDA, SQIVND (reference sequence). Here the CDR3 reads CASSHFSGRNEQFF. Here the CDR3 DNA reads TGTGCCAGTAGTCACTTTAGCGGGCGCAATGAGCAGTTCTTC.

The chain combines TRBV25-1 with TRBJ1-1, with 8 positions matching TRBD1. This CDR3 region has 16 residues. Per germline, CDR1 MGHDK and CDR2 SYGVNS. Trimming at V came to 8 bases and at J to 4 bases, leaving 15 bases not matched to a gene. CDR3 protein: CASREERTGRGTEAFF. CDR3 in DNA: TGTGCCAGCCGAGAGGAAAGGACAGGGCGGGGCACTGAAGCTTTCTTT.

This chain joins TRBV6-5 and TRBJ2-3, with 8 nucleotides matching TRBD2. J gave up 5 bases and V 6 bases, and 7 bases lay outside the gene matches. The CDR3 totals 14 residues. Germline V gene sequence: CDR1 MNHEY, CDR2 SVGAGI. The CDR3 loop is CASSLAGRGDTQYF. DNA of the CDR3: TGTGCCAGCAGCTTAGCGGGGAGGGGAGATACGCAGTATTTT.

J is TRBJ2-4 and V is TRBV28, with D perhaps TRBD1 (5 bases). Trimming took 6 bases from V and 7 from J, leaving 10 bases between them. The CDR3 contains 12 residues. Germline CDR1 is MDHEN and CDR2 is SYDVKM. The CDR3 nucleotides are TGTGCCAGCAGCAGGGAATGGAACATTCAGTACTTC. Residues: CASSREWNIQYF.

This clone came up a few times. The CDR3 spells CASSSHRVGNEKLFF. CDR3 nucleotide sequence: TGCGCCAGCAGTTCCCACAGGGTAGGGAATGAAAAACTGTTTTTT. The genes are TRBV10-2 and TRBJ1-4, with a tentative D call TRBD1 (6 bases). V lost 5 bases and J 5 bases, leaving 15 bases between the germline ends. The germline V gene has CDR1 WSHSY and CDR2 SAAADI. CDR3 length: 15 amino acids.

The J gene is TRBJ1-1, the V gene TRBV7-2, with D hard to call. The CDR3 runs 15 residues. Trimming removed 5 bases from V and 0 bases from J, with 13 bases in between. CDR1 is SGHTA, CDR2 FQGNSA, per germline. The CDR3 DNA sequence: TGTGCCAGCAGCCCCCGAGAGGGAATGAACACTGAAGCTTTCTTT. This encodes CASSPREGMNTEAFF.

The CDR3 loop is CASSSGVNEKLFF. The CDR3, as DNA: TGTGCCAGCAGCTCGGGGGTGAATGAAAAACTGTTTTTT. This rearrangement joins TRBV5-5 to TRBJ1-4, with D perhaps TRBD1 (5 bases). Trimming shortened V by 3 bases and J by 5 bases, and 8 bases separated the two germline ends. This CDR3 has 13 amino acids. Germline values: CDR1 SGHKS, CDR2 YYEKEE (reference sequence).

The chain recombines TRBV7-2 with TRBJ2-1; 12 nucleotides match TRBD1. Looked up from germline, CDR1 is SGHTA and CDR2 is FQGNSA. J gave up 9 bases and V 7 bases, and 7 bases lay outside the gene matches. CDR3 length: 14 residues. This chain's CDR3 is CASTPGTGGGEQFF. The CDR3 coding sequence is TGTGCCAGCACCCCAGGGACAGGGGGCGGTGAGCAGTTCTTC.

This chain joins TRBV27 and TRBJ2-3; perhaps TRBD2 as D (5 bases). The CDR3 extends over 15 amino acids. V lost 5 bases and J 10 bases, leaving 22 bases between the germline ends. The germline gives CDR1 MNHEY, CDR2 SMNVEV (reference sequence). CDR3 bases: TGTGCCAGCAGTCCCCACGGGCTCGGGGATAGATCGCAGTATTTT. Amino acids: CASSPHGLGDRSQYF.

The chain recombines TRBV7-9 with TRBJ2-1; TRBD2 is a possible D gene (6 bases). Germline values: CDR1 SEHNR, CDR2 FQNEAQ (reference sequence). CDR3 length: 13 residues. V gave up 1 base and J gave up 10 bases, with 11 bases separating them. The CDR3 sequence is CASSLETSSEQFF. CDR3 nucleotide sequence: TGTGCCAGCAGCTTAGAAACTAGCAGCGAGCAGTTCTTC.

V gene TRBV4-1 combines with J gene TRBJ1-4, with TRBD1 as a possible D gene (5 bases). The CDR3 is 14 amino acids. The V gene's germline CDR1 is MGHRA and CDR2 YSYEKL. V dropped 4 bases and J dropped 8 bases, with 14 bases sitting between them. The DNA of the CDR3 is TGCGCCAGCAGCCCCCCAGTAAAGGGGGAAAAACTGTTTTTT. As protein: CASSPPVKGEKLFF.

The gene calls are TRBV6-5 and TRBJ1-2, with 8 positions matching TRBD1. Germline V gene data show CDR1 as MNHEY and CDR2 as SVGAGI. The V gene end was trimmed by 2 bases and the J gene end by 8 bases; junction bases not matched to a gene: 7. The CDR3 is 14 amino acids. The DNA for the CDR3 is TGTGCCAGCAGTTACACCCAGGGGGCTCGGGGCTACACCTTC. Translation: CASSYTQGARGYTF.

V and J are TRBV28 and TRBJ2-5; the match to TRBD1 covers 8 bases. The CDR3 runs 15 residues. Looked up from germline, CDR1 is MDHEN and CDR2 is SYDVKM. V trimming: 5 bases; J trimming: 6 bases; junction bases outside the gene matches: 11. This CDR3 reads CASSPGDRPKQTQYF. In DNA form, the CDR3 reads TGTGCCAGCAGTCCAGGGGACAGGCCTAAGCAGACCCAGTACTTC.

In its sample, this clone was seen a few times. The chain employs TRBV5-1 and TRBJ1-3; D is unresolved. The CDR3 runs 14 residues. Germline lookup yields CDR1 SGHRS and CDR2 YFSETQ. Trimming pared 5 bases from V and 4 bases from J, leaving 13 bases between. The CDR3 loop is CASSREDLGNTIYF. DNA for the CDR3: TGCGCCAGCAGTAGGGAGGATCTGGGAAACACCATATATTTT.

The genes are TRBV7-9 and TRBJ1-2; 10 bases are shared with TRBD1. Germline CDR1 SEHNR, CDR2 FQNEAQ (reference sequence). V shed 3 bases and J 6 bases; nucleotides not matched to a gene: 4. This CDR3 comprises 14 residues. This CDR3 is CASSFLDRGNGYTF. DNA for the CDR3: TGTGCCAGCAGCTTCCTGGACAGGGGGAATGGCTACACCTTC.

The V gene is TRBV7-8, the J gene TRBJ1-2; 9 bases align to TRBD1. After removal of 5 bases from V and 4 bases from J, the junction contained 11 bases not matched to a gene. There are 16 residues in the CDR3. Germline CDR1 is SGHVS and CDR2 is FQNEAQ. The chain's CDR3 is CASSRWGTGSSYGYTF. For the CDR3, the DNA is TGTGCCAGCAGCCGGTGGGGGACAGGGAGTAGCTATGGCTACACCTTC.

This clone was found once. This chain uses TRBV4-3 with TRBJ2-1; 7 bases fit TRBD2. Germline V gives CDR1 LGHNA, CDR2 YSLEER. Unmatched junction bases numbered 3, after V lost 1 base and J lost 9 bases. The CDR3 totals 13 residues. The CDR3, as DNA: TGCGCCAGCAGCCAAGTAGGGGAGGGTGAGCAGTTCTTC. Protein sequence: CASSQVGEGEQFF.

The genes are TRBV27 and TRBJ2-7; D possibly corresponds to TRBD1 (5 bases). Trimming shortened V by 5 bases and J by 0 bases, and 17 bases separated the two germline ends. Germline V lookup: CDR1 MNHEY, CDR2 SMNVEV (reference sequence). This CDR3 spans 16 amino acids. DNA for the CDR3: TGTGCCAGCAGTCCCCTAGGGGCGGTCAGCTCCTACGAGCAGTACGTC. Translation gives CASSPLGAVSSYEQYV.

This clone was seen only once. This chain uses TRBV15 with TRBJ1-4; D not resolved. Trimming removed 8 bases at V and 0 bases at J, with 13 bases between. The CDR3 spans 15 residues. Looked up from germline, CDR1 is LNHNV and CDR2 is YYDKDF (reference sequence). CDR3 coding DNA: TGTGCCACCCGGGTCCCCTCGCCAACTAATGAAAAACTGTTTTTT. Residues: CATRVPSPTNEKLFF.